Listed below are T cell receptor beta chains from one sample, sequenced in a study of cytomegalovirus exposure and HLA in healthy donors. Produced via immunoSEQ multiplex PCR; TCRdb's table is partial and in-frame only. The repertoire holds approximately 160,000 clones, less than 90% seen once, with under 7% in the top ten. The sample taken for sequencing was PBMCs. These receptors originate from a woman in her 30s in good health and CMV-seronegative. Each CDR3 is given with its conserved first and last residue. The D gene is left open where the match is weak. Expanded clones get a size class; other rows say once, few or many, or leave the size out.

v_gene: TRBV7-9; abundance: -; j_gene: TRBJ2-1; d_gene: TRBD2; CDR3nt: TGTGCCAGCAGCCTTAGCGGGCCCGGTTTTGAGCAGTTCTTC; CDR3aa: CASSLSGPGFEQFF
v_gene: TRBV10-3; abundance: -; j_gene: TRBJ2-7; d_gene: TRBD2; CDR3nt: TGTGCCATCAGTGATTTCGACTCCAGCGGGAACTACGAGCAGTACTTC; CDR3aa: CAISDFDSSGNYEQYF
v_gene: TRBV2; abundance: -; j_gene: TRBJ2-2; d_gene: TRBD1; CDR3nt: TGTGCCAGCTCACAGGGGGCGCCCGGTTTCACCGGGGAGCTGTTTTTT; CDR3aa: CASSQGAPGFTGELFF
v_gene: TRBV27; abundance: -; j_gene: TRBJ2-7; d_gene: -; CDR3nt: TGTGCCAGCAGGCGGACAGCCTCTCAGCCCACCTACGAGCAGTACTTC; CDR3aa: CASRRTASQPTYEQYF
v_gene: TRBV2; abundance: -; j_gene: TRBJ2-7; d_gene: -; CDR3nt: TGTGCCAGCAGTGACCAGGGCCTCAACGAGCAGTACTTC; CDR3aa: CASSDQGLNEQYF
v_gene: TRBV27; abundance: -; j_gene: TRBJ2-7; d_gene: -; CDR3nt: TGTGCCAGCACCTCCCCCGACAGCTCCTACGAGCAGTACTTC; CDR3aa: CASTSPDSSYEQYF
v_gene: TRBV4-2; abundance: -; j_gene: TRBJ2-7; d_gene: -; CDR3nt: TGTGCCAGCAGCCAAGAGGCAGATCCTTCCTACGAGCAGTACTTC; CDR3aa: CASSQEADPSYEQYF
v_gene: TRBV14; abundance: -; j_gene: TRBJ1-1; d_gene: -; CDR3nt: TGTGCCAGCAGCCAAGATATCTGGCAAACTGAAGCTTTCTTT; CDR3aa: CASSQDIWQTEAFF
v_gene: TRBV29-1; abundance: -; j_gene: TRBJ2-1; d_gene: TRBD2; CDR3nt: TGCAGCGTTGTGCCTAGCGGGGGGTTAGGTGAGCAGTTCTTC; CDR3aa: CSVVPSGGLGEQFF
v_gene: TRBV7-3; abundance: few; j_gene: TRBJ1-2; d_gene: -; CDR3nt: TGTGCCAGCAGCCACGGGAGGGGCGGAGGCTACACCTTC; CDR3aa: CASSHGRGGGYTF
v_gene: TRBV6-5; abundance: -; j_gene: TRBJ2-1; d_gene: -; CDR3nt: TGTGCCAGCAGTTACGGTAGGAATGAGCAGTTCTTC; CDR3aa: CASSYGRNEQFF
v_gene: TRBV9; abundance: -; j_gene: TRBJ2-1; d_gene: -; CDR3nt: TGTGCCAGCAGCGTAGACTGGACGGATGAGCAGTTCTTC; CDR3aa: CASSVDWTDEQFF
v_gene: TRBV19; abundance: -; j_gene: TRBJ2-3; d_gene: -; CDR3nt: TGTGCCAGTAGTATGACTAGTCGGACAGATACGCAGTATTTT; CDR3aa: CASSMTSRTDTQYF
v_gene: TRBV25-1; abundance: few; j_gene: TRBJ1-2; d_gene: -; CDR3nt: TGTGCCAGCAGTGTCCGGGACGGGGGCTATGGCTACACCTTC; CDR3aa: CASSVRDGGYGYTF
v_gene: TRBV27; abundance: few; j_gene: TRBJ1-1; d_gene: TRBD1; CDR3nt: TGTGCCAGCAGACCTGACAGGGCGAACACTGAAGCTTTCTTT; CDR3aa: CASRPDRANTEAFF
v_gene: TRBV29-1; abundance: -; j_gene: TRBJ1-4; d_gene: -; CDR3nt: TGCAGCGTACAGGGTATATTTGATGGGGTAGCGACTAATGAAAAACTGTTTTTT; CDR3aa: CSVQGIFDGVATNEKLFF
v_gene: TRBV6-5; abundance: -; j_gene: TRBJ1-5; d_gene: -; CDR3nt: TGTGCCAGCAGTTACTCGCAGGGAACGAGCAATCAGCCCCAGCATTTT; CDR3aa: CASSYSQGTSNQPQHF
v_gene: TRBV4-3; abundance: -; j_gene: TRBJ1-4; d_gene: -; CDR3nt: TGCGCCAGCAGCCAAGATCAAGGCGGCCCGGCTCGGAGAAAACTGTTTTTT; CDR3aa: CASSQDQGGPARRKLFF
v_gene: TRBV2; abundance: -; j_gene: TRBJ1-1; d_gene: -; CDR3nt: TGTGCCAGCAGCCACGTCCCTACAGGATACAACACTGAAGCTTTCTTT; CDR3aa: CASSHVPTGYNTEAFF
v_gene: TRBV5-6; abundance: -; j_gene: TRBJ1-2; d_gene: -; CDR3nt: TGTGCCAGCAGCCTAACGGGGCCGATCTATGGCTACACCTTC; CDR3aa: CASSLTGPIYGYTF
v_gene: TRBV7-3; abundance: -; j_gene: TRBJ1-1; d_gene: TRBD1; CDR3nt: TGTGCCAGCAGCTTACGTCCCGGGACAGGGGGCACTGAAGCTTTCTTT; CDR3aa: CASSLRPGTGGTEAFF
v_gene: TRBV11-2; abundance: -; j_gene: TRBJ2-7; d_gene: TRBD2; CDR3nt: TGTGCCAGCAGCTTCGCTAGCGGAGGTGGGTACGAGCAGTACTTC; CDR3aa: CASSFASGGGYEQYF
v_gene: TRBV7-9; abundance: -; j_gene: TRBJ1-5; d_gene: TRBD1; CDR3nt: TGTGCCAGCAGCCAGGGGGGTCAGCCCCAGCATTTT; CDR3aa: CASSQGGQPQHF
v_gene: TRBV29-1; abundance: once; j_gene: TRBJ1-3; d_gene: -; CDR3nt: TGCAGCGTCTCCGGACCGGGCCCCGGAAACACCATATATTTT; CDR3aa: CSVSGPGPGNTIYF
v_gene: TRBV14; abundance: few; j_gene: TRBJ2-3; d_gene: -; CDR3nt: TGTGCCAGCAGCCAAGGGGGGACGGCAGATACGCAGTATTTT; CDR3aa: CASSQGGTADTQYF
v_gene: TRBV6-5; abundance: few; j_gene: TRBJ2-7; d_gene: -; CDR3nt: TGTGCCAGCAGTTCGGGAGAGGGCGAGCAGTACTTC; CDR3aa: CASSSGEGEQYF
v_gene: TRBV7-3; abundance: -; j_gene: TRBJ2-6; d_gene: TRBD2; CDR3nt: TGTGCCAGCAGCTTAAGACCCGTGGCGGGGGGCAGTGGGGCCAACGTCCTGACTTTC; CDR3aa: CASSLRPVAGGSGANVLTF
v_gene: TRBV5-1; abundance: -; j_gene: TRBJ1-1; d_gene: -; CDR3nt: TGCGCCAGCAGCTTGGAGACTTGGGGCACTGAAGCTTTCTTT; CDR3aa: CASSLETWGTEAFF
v_gene: TRBV2; abundance: -; j_gene: TRBJ1-6; d_gene: -; CDR3nt: TGTGCCAGCAGTGGAGGAGGGGGATCACCCCTCCACTTT; CDR3aa: CASSGGGGSPLHF
v_gene: TRBV25-1; abundance: -; j_gene: TRBJ1-2; d_gene: TRBD1; CDR3nt: TGTGCCAGTGGACAGGGGCCCAACTATGGCTACACCTTC; CDR3aa: CASGQGPNYGYTF
v_gene: TRBV6-5; abundance: once; j_gene: TRBJ2-7; d_gene: TRBD2; CDR3nt: TGTGCCAGCAGTTACTCTCGGGGGGGCTCCTACGAGCAGTACTTC; CDR3aa: CASSYSRGGSYEQYF
v_gene: TRBV6-5; abundance: once; j_gene: TRBJ2-7; d_gene: -; CDR3nt: TGTGCCAGCAGTTACTCGGGGGTACAGTACTTC; CDR3aa: CASSYSGVQYF
v_gene: TRBV18; abundance: once; j_gene: TRBJ2-3; d_gene: TRBD1; CDR3nt: TGTGCCAGCTCACCCTTCCTGACAGGGAGTTCCAAGGATACGCAGTATTTT; CDR3aa: CASSPFLTGSSKDTQYF
v_gene: TRBV21-1; abundance: -; j_gene: TRBJ1-4; d_gene: -; CDR3nt: TGTGCCCAGATTAAGCGGAAAAAACTGTTTTTT; CDR3aa: CAQIKRKKLFF
v_gene: TRBV15; abundance: -; j_gene: TRBJ2-5; d_gene: -; CDR3nt: TGTGCCACCAGCAGAGCTGGGACGTTACGGGAGACCCAGTACTTC; CDR3aa: CATSRAGTLRETQYF
v_gene: TRBV7-6; abundance: -; j_gene: TRBJ2-3; d_gene: TRBD2; CDR3nt: TGTGCCAGCAGCTTACTAGCGGGGGGCACAGATACGCAGTATTTT; CDR3aa: CASSLLAGGTDTQYF
v_gene: TRBV9; abundance: -; j_gene: TRBJ2-1; d_gene: -; CDR3nt: TGTGCCAGCAGCGTAGAGCTAGCTGGCGATGAGCAGTTCTTC; CDR3aa: CASSVELAGDEQFF
v_gene: TRBV25-1; abundance: few; j_gene: TRBJ1-5; d_gene: -; CDR3nt: TGTGCCAGCAGTGAATATGGTCAGCCCCAGCATTTT; CDR3aa: CASSEYGQPQHF
v_gene: TRBV4-1; abundance: -; j_gene: TRBJ2-7; d_gene: -; CDR3nt: TGCGCCAGCAGCCGGGAACAGGGTAACCCCTACGAGCAGTACTTC; CDR3aa: CASSREQGNPYEQYF
v_gene: TRBV4-1; abundance: many; j_gene: TRBJ1-2; d_gene: TRBD1; CDR3nt: TGCGCCAGCAGTCAGCGTCCACCGGGACAGGAGCACCCTAACTATGGCTACACCTTC; CDR3aa: CASSQRPPGQEHPNYGYTF
v_gene: TRBV15; abundance: -; j_gene: TRBJ2-7; d_gene: TRBD1; CDR3nt: TGTGCCACCAGCACCTCATCCGGGACAGAGATCTCCTACGAGCAGTACTTC; CDR3aa: CATSTSSGTEISYEQYF
v_gene: TRBV5-1; abundance: -; j_gene: TRBJ2-7; d_gene: -; CDR3nt: TGCGCCAGCAGCTTGGATGGGACCCTCTACGAGCAGTACTTC; CDR3aa: CASSLDGTLYEQYF
v_gene: TRBV6-1; abundance: once; j_gene: TRBJ1-2; d_gene: TRBD1; CDR3nt: TGTGCCAGCAGTGATCCCCGGGACAGGGTGTCAACAATGCATGGCTACACCTTC; CDR3aa: CASSDPRDRVSTMHGYTF
v_gene: TRBV13; abundance: -; j_gene: TRBJ2-7; d_gene: -; CDR3nt: TGTGCCAGCAGCCACCCGGAAGGGGGTATCTACGAGCAGTACTTC; CDR3aa: CASSHPEGGIYEQYF